A selection of T cell receptor beta chains follows, all from one sample in a study of shared clonotypes between healthy human individuals. Produced via immunoSEQ multiplex PCR; TCRdb's table is partial and in-frame only. The data contain roughly 1.5 million clones, approximately 98% of them singletons. Source material: naive CD4+ T cells sorted from blood. The receptors were gathered from a man aged 30 to 39 in good health. CDR3s include the opening cysteine and the closing phenylalanine or tryptophan. The D gene is left open where the match is weak. The size entry is marked missing in some rows and otherwise reads once, few, many or a size class.

j_call: TRBJ2-7
clone_size: NA
d_call: NA
v_call: TRBV6-5
cdr3_aa: CASSYKSKLKPYEQYF
cdr3_nt: TGTGCCAGCAGTTACAAGTCAAAGTTAAAGCCCTACGAGCAGTACTTC

j_call: TRBJ2-7
clone_size: NA
d_call: NA
v_call: TRBV6-6
cdr3_aa: CASSLVWYEQYF
cdr3_nt: TGTGCCAGCAGTCTAGTGTGGTACGAGCAGTACTTC

j_call: TRBJ2-7
clone_size: once
d_call: TRBD1
v_call: TRBV19
cdr3_aa: CASSRTGLEQYF
cdr3_nt: TGTGCCAGTAGCCGGACAGGGCTCGAGCAGTACTTC

j_call: TRBJ2-3
clone_size: NA
d_call: TRBD2
v_call: TRBV7-9
cdr3_aa: CASSLATSGRDTDTQYF
cdr3_nt: TGTGCCAGCAGCTTAGCCACTAGCGGGAGGGATACAGATACGCAGTATTTT

j_call: TRBJ2-5
clone_size: once
d_call: NA
v_call: TRBV2
cdr3_aa: CASSLEFRETQYF
cdr3_nt: TGTGCCAGCAGCTTGGAGTTCCGAGAGACCCAGTACTTC

j_call: TRBJ2-2
clone_size: NA
d_call: NA
v_call: TRBV20-1
cdr3_aa: CSAFESGELFF
cdr3_nt: TGCAGTGCTTTCGAGTCCGGGGAGCTGTTTTTT

j_call: TRBJ2-5
clone_size: NA
d_call: NA
v_call: TRBV4-2
cdr3_aa: CASSQEGAQETQYF
cdr3_nt: TGTGCCAGCAGCCAAGAGGGAGCCCAAGAGACCCAGTACTTC

j_call: TRBJ2-4
clone_size: NA
d_call: NA
v_call: TRBV4-1
cdr3_aa: CASRETGYNIQYF
cdr3_nt: TGCGCCAGCAGAGAAACAGGGTACAACATTCAGTACTTC

j_call: TRBJ2-1
clone_size: NA
d_call: NA
v_call: TRBV5-6
cdr3_aa: CASSYHNEQFF
cdr3_nt: TGTGCCAGCAGCTACCACAATGAGCAGTTCTTC

j_call: TRBJ2-2
clone_size: NA
d_call: TRBD2
v_call: TRBV14
cdr3_aa: CASSHGLVRAGELFF
cdr3_nt: TGTGCCAGCAGTCATGGACTAGTTCGTGCCGGGGAGCTGTTTTTT

j_call: TRBJ2-2
clone_size: once
d_call: NA
v_call: TRBV29-1
cdr3_aa: CSVLSTSTGELFF
cdr3_nt: TGCAGCGTCCTAAGTACTAGCACCGGGGAGCTGTTTTTT

j_call: TRBJ2-7
clone_size: NA
d_call: TRBD2
v_call: TRBV10-1
cdr3_aa: CASSESLSGRVQYF
cdr3_nt: TGCGCCAGCAGTGAGTCGCTGAGCGGGAGGGTACAGTACTTC

j_call: TRBJ2-1
clone_size: NA
d_call: TRBD2
v_call: TRBV9
cdr3_aa: CASSVEGLAGAGPIYEQFF
cdr3_nt: TGTGCCAGCAGCGTAGAGGGACTAGCGGGAGCCGGTCCCATCTATGAGCAGTTCTTC

j_call: TRBJ2-2
clone_size: NA
d_call: NA
v_call: TRBV18
cdr3_aa: CASSPHPMGGVVAGELFF
cdr3_nt: TGTGCCAGCTCACCACACCCGATGGGGGGAGTAGTTGCCGGGGAGCTGTTTTTT

j_call: TRBJ2-2
clone_size: NA
d_call: NA
v_call: TRBV9
cdr3_aa: CASTIQGNTGELFF
cdr3_nt: TGTGCCAGCACCATTCAGGGGAACACCGGGGAGCTGTTTTTT

j_call: TRBJ2-3
clone_size: NA
d_call: NA
v_call: TRBV6-1
cdr3_aa: CASSPKPVGTQYF
cdr3_nt: TGTGCCAGCAGTCCCAAACCGGTGGGTACGCAGTATTTT

j_call: TRBJ2-1
clone_size: NA
d_call: TRBD1
v_call: TRBV19
cdr3_aa: CASSIGGTGKYNEQFF
cdr3_nt: TGTGCCAGTAGTATAGGCGGGACAGGGAAGTACAATGAGCAGTTCTTC

j_call: TRBJ2-5
clone_size: NA
d_call: NA
v_call: TRBV7-2
cdr3_aa: CASSLVTTTGTETQYF
cdr3_nt: TGTGCCAGCAGCTTAGTCACTACCACTGGGACGGAGACCCAGTACTTC

j_call: TRBJ2-7
clone_size: NA
d_call: TRBD1
v_call: TRBV29-1
cdr3_aa: CSVDWTGKYEQYF
cdr3_nt: TGCAGCGTTGATTGGACAGGGAAGTACGAGCAGTACTTC

j_call: TRBJ1-5
clone_size: NA
d_call: TRBD1
v_call: TRBV28
cdr3_aa: CASSRGQGTNQPQHF
cdr3_nt: TGTGCCAGCAGCCGGGGACAGGGCACCAATCAGCCCCAGCATTTT

j_call: TRBJ2-2
clone_size: NA
d_call: NA
v_call: TRBV6-4
cdr3_aa: CASSPQPTGGTGELFF
cdr3_nt: TGTGCCAGCAGCCCCCAACCCACCGGGGGAACCGGGGAGCTGTTTTTT

j_call: TRBJ2-7
clone_size: once
d_call: TRBD2
v_call: TRBV5-1
cdr3_aa: CASSFIAGGPGEQYF
cdr3_nt: TGCGCCAGCAGTTTTATAGCGGGAGGGCCGGGAGAGCAGTACTTC

j_call: TRBJ2-7
clone_size: NA
d_call: TRBD1
v_call: TRBV6-5
cdr3_aa: CASSSYLRTGGHEQYF
cdr3_nt: TGTGCCAGCAGTTCCTACCTCAGGACAGGGGGGCACGAGCAGTACTTC

j_call: TRBJ1-2
clone_size: NA
d_call: NA
v_call: TRBV9
cdr3_aa: CASSPGGRREGGYTF
cdr3_nt: TGTGCCAGCAGCCCCGGAGGGCGGCGAGAGGGCGGCTACACCTTC

j_call: TRBJ2-3
clone_size: once
d_call: TRBD2
v_call: TRBV18
cdr3_aa: CASSPAGGLVDTQYF
cdr3_nt: TGTGCCAGCTCACCGGCGGGAGGGCTGGTTGATACGCAGTATTTT

j_call: TRBJ2-1
clone_size: NA
d_call: NA
v_call: TRBV7-9
cdr3_aa: CASSLWVGPGEQFF
cdr3_nt: TGTGCCAGCAGCTTGTGGGTAGGACCAGGTGAGCAGTTCTTC

j_call: TRBJ2-7
clone_size: once
d_call: NA
v_call: TRBV4-2
cdr3_aa: CASSQEGLAQYF
cdr3_nt: TGTGCCAGCAGCCAAGAGGGCCTAGCGCAGTACTTC

j_call: TRBJ1-5
clone_size: NA
d_call: NA
v_call: TRBV5-4
cdr3_aa: CASSFGGTSSNQPQHF
cdr3_nt: TGTGCCAGCAGCTTTGGCGGGACCTCTAGCAATCAGCCCCAGCATTTT

j_call: TRBJ2-7
clone_size: NA
d_call: TRBD1
v_call: TRBV5-1
cdr3_aa: CASRTTGTYEQYF
cdr3_nt: TGCGCCAGCCGGACGACAGGGACCTACGAGCAGTACTTC